Listed below are T cell receptor beta chains from one sample, sequenced in a study of read filtering for tumor transcriptome and immune sequencing. TCRdb processed the reads anew with MiXCR; each CDR3 protein has one entry. This sample carries 35,000 to 40,000 distinct CDR3 sequences, approximately 13% of them seen once, and the ten largest clones take about 36%. Material for sequencing was a population of CD138-negative cells sorted from bone marrow. All receptors derive from a donor at least 40 years old with multiple myeloma. Both conserved end residues are part of each CDR3. Each record gives: CDR3 protein, CDR3 DNA, clone size, D gene, J gene, V gene. D genes are given only for firm matches. Clone size is shown for a subset of rows, as once, few, many or a class of expanded clone.

cdr3_aa: CASSLELAEYNEQFF
cdr3_nt: TGCGCCAGCAGCTTGGAACTAGCCGAGTACAATGAGCAGTTCTTC
clone_size: many
d_call: -
j_call: TRBJ2-1
v_call: TRBV5-1

cdr3_aa: CASSERGAETQYF
cdr3_nt: TGTGCCAGCAGTGAGCGGGGCGCTGAGACCCAGTACTTC
clone_size: many
d_call: -
j_call: TRBJ2-5
v_call: TRBV6-1

cdr3_aa: CASSPGHFSTDTQYF
cdr3_nt: TGTGCCAGCAGCCCCGGACACTTTAGCACAGATACGCAGTATTTT
clone_size: many
d_call: -
j_call: TRBJ2-3
v_call: TRBV7-3

cdr3_aa: CSVEGPPSGTDTQYF
cdr3_nt: TGCAGCGTTGAGGGGCCACCCTCGGGCACAGATACGCAGTATTTT
clone_size: many
d_call: -
j_call: TRBJ2-3
v_call: TRBV29-1

cdr3_aa: CASTPSGNTEAFF
cdr3_nt: TGTGCCAGCACCCCCTCAGGGAACACTGAAGCTTTCTTT
clone_size: many
d_call: -
j_call: TRBJ1-1
v_call: TRBV5-5

cdr3_aa: CSVAGTPQRGYEQYF
cdr3_nt: TGCAGCGTCGCCGGGACACCGCAACGGGGCTACGAGCAGTACTTC
clone_size: many
d_call: -
j_call: TRBJ2-7
v_call: TRBV29-1

cdr3_aa: CASSPRGSQPQHF
cdr3_nt: TGTGCCAGCAGCCCGAGGGGGAGTCAGCCCCAGCATTTT
clone_size: many
d_call: -
j_call: TRBJ1-5
v_call: TRBV3-1

cdr3_aa: CSARDGLWTSDRSYNEQFF
cdr3_nt: TGCAGTGCTAGAGATGGTCTGTGGACTAGCGATCGCTCCTACAATGAGCAGTTCTTC
clone_size: many
d_call: TRBD2
j_call: TRBJ2-1
v_call: TRBV20-1

cdr3_aa: CASSAPGLASETQYF
cdr3_nt: TGTGCCAGCAGCGCACCGGGACTAGCATCCGAGACCCAGTACTTC
clone_size: many
d_call: TRBD2
j_call: TRBJ2-5
v_call: TRBV6-1

cdr3_aa: CSAREVAGGTSSYNEQFF
cdr3_nt: TGCAGTGCTAGAGAGGTAGCGGGAGGTACTAGCTCCTACAATGAGCAGTTCTTC
clone_size: many
d_call: TRBD2
j_call: TRBJ2-1
v_call: TRBV20-1

cdr3_aa: CASSQGQGGYEQYF
cdr3_nt: TGTGCCAGCAGCCAGGGACAGGGAGGGTACGAGCAGTACTTC
clone_size: many
d_call: TRBD1
j_call: TRBJ2-7
v_call: TRBV7-9

cdr3_aa: CASRTPGEYNEQFF
cdr3_nt: TGTGCCAGCAGAACACCGGGAGAATACAATGAGCAGTTCTTC
clone_size: -
d_call: -
j_call: TRBJ2-1
v_call: TRBV12-3/TRBV12-4

cdr3_aa: CASRGFNEQFF
cdr3_nt: TGTGCCAGCAGGGGCTTCAATGAGCAGTTCTTC
clone_size: many
d_call: -
j_call: TRBJ2-1
v_call: TRBV7-9

cdr3_aa: CASKILESGANVLTF
cdr3_nt: TGTGCCAGCAAAATATTGGAGTCTGGGGCCAACGTCCTGACTTTC
clone_size: many
d_call: -
j_call: TRBJ2-6
v_call: TRBV6-5

cdr3_aa: CSAWGQKPSTLHF
cdr3_nt: TGCAGTGCTTGGGGACAGAAACCGTCCACCCTCCACTTT
clone_size: many
d_call: TRBD1
j_call: TRBJ1-6
v_call: TRBV20-1

cdr3_aa: CASASTCAGELFF
cdr3_nt: TGTGCCAGCGCATCGACGTGCGCCGGGGAGCTGTTTTTT
clone_size: few
d_call: -
j_call: TRBJ2-2
v_call: TRBV27

cdr3_aa: CASSPQQGGPYEQYF
cdr3_nt: TGTGCCAGCTCACCACAACAGGGAGGCCCCTACGAGCAGTACTTC
clone_size: -
d_call: -
j_call: TRBJ2-7
v_call: TRBV18

cdr3_aa: CASSIGSTLNGNQPQHF
cdr3_nt: TGTGCCAGTAGTATTGGCTCTACCCTGAATGGCAATCAGCCCCAGCATTTT
clone_size: -
d_call: -
j_call: TRBJ1-5
v_call: TRBV19

cdr3_aa: CASSWAGDAGNEKLFF
cdr3_nt: TGCGCCAGCAGCTGGGCAGGGGACGCGGGGAATGAAAAACTGTTTTTT
clone_size: many
d_call: -
j_call: TRBJ1-4
v_call: TRBV5-1

cdr3_aa: CASSTRTQETQYF
cdr3_nt: TGTGCCAGCAGCACACGAACCCAAGAGACCCAGTACTTC
clone_size: many
d_call: -
j_call: TRBJ2-5
v_call: TRBV7-9

cdr3_aa: CASSQDSFRAGAYNEQFF
cdr3_nt: TGTGCCAGCAGCCAAGATAGTTTTAGAGCGGGAGCCTACAATGAGCAGTTCTTC
clone_size: many
d_call: TRBD2
j_call: TRBJ2-1
v_call: TRBV4-2

cdr3_aa: CSAREGKGQPSSFGKLFF
cdr3_nt: TGCAGTGCTAGAGAAGGGAAGGGACAGCCTTCTTCTTTCGGAAAACTGTTTTTT
clone_size: many
d_call: TRBD1
j_call: TRBJ1-4
v_call: TRBV20-1

cdr3_aa: CASSSLAGADTQYF
cdr3_nt: TGTGCCAGCAGCTCGCTAGCGGGGGCAGATACGCAGTATTTT
clone_size: -
d_call: TRBD2
j_call: TRBJ2-3
v_call: TRBV5-4

cdr3_aa: CASSPDKGAEFF
cdr3_nt: TGTGCCAGCTCACCAGATAAGGGGGCCGAGTTCTTC
clone_size: many
d_call: TRBD1
j_call: TRBJ2-1
v_call: TRBV18

cdr3_aa: CASSALTGTTEAFF
cdr3_nt: TGTGCCAGCAGTGCCCTGACAGGGACCACTGAAGCTTTCTTT
clone_size: many
d_call: TRBD1
j_call: TRBJ1-1
v_call: TRBV25-1

cdr3_aa: CASSLLAGGTDTQYF
cdr3_nt: TGCGCCAGCAGCCTTCTAGCGGGAGGGACAGATACGCAGTATTTT
clone_size: many
d_call: TRBD2
j_call: TRBJ2-3
v_call: TRBV4-1

cdr3_aa: CASRREVDTQYF
cdr3_nt: TGTGCCAGCAGGCGGGAGGTTGATACGCAGTATTTT
clone_size: -
d_call: TRBD2
j_call: TRBJ2-3
v_call: TRBV6-5

cdr3_aa: CASSYSSAGVFYEQYF
cdr3_nt: TGTGCCAGCAGTTACTCGTCAGCGGGAGTCTTCTACGAGCAGTACTTC
clone_size: many
d_call: TRBD2
j_call: TRBJ2-7
v_call: TRBV6-2/TRBV6-3